The clone carrying this T cell receptor (beta chain) has only a few counts. Its target is unknown. These data come from a study of T cells in Graves' hyperthyroidism and ophthalmopathy. TCR beta CDR3 sequences were amplified from RNA transcripts. Researchers ran a first-round RT-PCR on the TCR CDR3 using the HTBI primer set. TCRdb reprocessed the multiplex PCR reads with MiXCR, giving one entry per CDR3 protein. The sample lists 300,000 to 450,000 distinct CDR3 sequences, 14% seen once, with about 20% in the top ten. Study findings and constraints: Ophthalmopathy, which appeared later, was predicted by the model a median approximately 6.7 months before onset.

The CDR3 consists of 17 residues. CDR1 is MNHEY, CDR2 SVGEGT, per germline. Trimming removed 0 bases from V and 4 bases from J, with 15 bases in between. Sequencing was performed on blood. This rearrangement joins TRBV6-2 or TRBV6-3 to TRBJ2-2; D is uncertain. The sequence was collected from a young woman with Graves' ophthalmopathy. The CDR3 sequence: CASSYSRQARGTGELFF. CDR3 bases: TGTGCCAGCAGTTACTCGAGGCAAGCTCGCGGCACCGGGGAGCTGTTTTTT.